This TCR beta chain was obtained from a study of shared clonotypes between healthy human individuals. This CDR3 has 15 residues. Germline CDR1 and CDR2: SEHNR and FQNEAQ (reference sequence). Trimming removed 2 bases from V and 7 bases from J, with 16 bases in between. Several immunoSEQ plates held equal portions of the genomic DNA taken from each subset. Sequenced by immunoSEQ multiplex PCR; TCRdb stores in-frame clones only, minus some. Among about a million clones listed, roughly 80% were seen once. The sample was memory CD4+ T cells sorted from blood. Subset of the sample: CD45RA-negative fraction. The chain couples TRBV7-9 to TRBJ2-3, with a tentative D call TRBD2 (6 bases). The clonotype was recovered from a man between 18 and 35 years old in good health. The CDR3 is CASSLLGGTAYTQYF. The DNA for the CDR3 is TGTGCCAGCAGCTTATTGGGCGGGACGGCCTATACGCAGTATTTT.